These 9 T cell receptor beta chains were all obtained from the same sample, sequenced in a study of CD8+ T cells in alopecia areata. cDNA serving as the sequencing template came from extracted, reverse transcribed RNA. Using immunoSEQ multiplex PCR, the repertoire was profiled, and TCRdb retains in-frame clones only, with some absent. The profile shows approximately 180,000 clones, less than 80% of them singletons. The sequencing here drew on CD8+ T cells sorted from blood, taken at week 0. These TCRs come from a human donor with alopecia areata.

The chain combines TRBV2 with TRBJ1-2, with 8 positions matching TRBD1. Germline lookup yields CDR1 SNHLY and CDR2 FYNNEI. This CDR3 contains 13 residues. J gave up 5 bases and V 8 bases, and 7 bases lay outside the gene matches. The CDR3 coding sequence is TGTGCCAGCTTGACAGGGGTGGTGTATGGCTACACCTTC. This gives the protein CASLTGVVYGYTF.

The chain links TRBV13 to TRBJ2-4; D is perhaps TRBD1 or TRBD2 (6 bases each). This CDR3 has 14 amino acids. Deletions cut 5 bases from V and 9 bases from J, with 17 bases between. In germline, CDR1 is PRHDT, CDR2 FYEKMQ (reference sequence). The CDR3 DNA is TGTGCCAGCAGCCTGGAAGGGTCGGGGGCCATTCAGTACTTC. It translates to CASSLEGSGAIQYF.

This clone was observed a few times. J is TRBJ2-5 and V is TRBV7-9; possibly TRBD2 for D (5 bases). Germline CDR1 reads SEHNR; CDR2 reads FQNEAQ (reference sequence). The CDR3 covers 14 residues. The ends were cut back, 5 bases at V and 1 base at J, with 11 bases in the middle. As DNA, the CDR3 is TGTGCCAGCAGCGGTCGGGATAGCCAAGAGACCCAGTACTTC. This gives the protein CASSGRDSQETQYF.

This sequence joins TRBV29-1 and TRBJ2-3; 10 bases fit TRBD2. Looked up from germline, CDR1 is SQVTM and CDR2 is ANQGSEA. This CDR3 has 14 residues. V was clipped by 6 bases and J by 2 bases; unmatched bases: 5. Written as DNA, the CDR3 is TGCAGCGTAGCTAGCGGGGGAGACACAGATACGCAGTATTTT. Its translation is CSVASGGDTDTQYF.

The V call is TRBV7-6, the J call TRBJ2-1; D might be TRBD1 (6 bases). The V and J ends lost 6 bases and 4 bases respectively, with 13 bases between them. CDR3 length: 14 residues. Germline CDR1 reads SGHVS; CDR2 reads FNYEAQ. Here the CDR3 reads CASSVLGQYNEQFF. The CDR3 nucleotides read TGTGCCAGCAGTGTTCTCGGACAGTACAATGAGCAGTTCTTC.

The rearrangement uses TRBV29-1 and TRBJ2-7; 10 bases agree with TRBD2. The length of the CDR3 is 16 residues. With 0 bases clipped from V and 7 bases from J, the junction kept 12 bases outside the gene matches. CDR1 SQVTM and CDR2 ANQGSEA come from the germline V gene. The CDR3 sequence: CSVEEAASGGVGEQYF. The CDR3 DNA reads TGCAGCGTTGAAGAAGCGGCTAGCGGGGGCGTGGGGGAGCAGTACTTC.

The CDR3 nucleotides read TGTGCCAGCAGCTTCACAGGGACCCATAACAATGAGCAGTTCTTC. The encoded protein is CASSFTGTHNNEQFF. V and J are TRBV7-9 and TRBJ2-1, with TRBD1 as a possible D gene (6 bases). Germline loops: CDR1 SEHNR, CDR2 FQNEAQ (reference sequence). This CDR3 has 15 residues. V dropped 3 bases and J dropped 5 bases, with 14 bases sitting between them. Full variable domain (rest looked up from reference TRBV7-9 and TRBJ2-1): DTGVSQNPRHKITKRGQNVTFRCDPISEHNRLYWYRQTLGQGPEFLTYFQNEAQLEKSRLLSDRFSAERPKGSFSTLEIQRTEQGDSAMYLCASSFTGTHNNEQFFGPGTRLTVL.

This CDR3 reads CASTSGGGEQFF. In nucleotides, the CDR3 is TGCGCCAGCACTTCGGGAGGAGGTGAGCAGTTCTTC. The chain recombines TRBV5-1 with TRBJ2-1, with 7 bases fitting TRBD2. The CDR3 covers 12 residues. J lost 9 bases, V lost 6 bases, and 6 bases had no gene match. The V gene's germline CDR1 is SGHRS and CDR2 YFSETQ.

This sequence joins TRBV13 and TRBJ1-2; 9 bases are shared with TRBD1. The junction had 10 bases not matched to a gene; V was cut back by 5 bases and J by 6 bases. The CDR3 runs 15 residues. Germline assignment: CDR1 PRHDT and CDR2 FYEKMQ (reference sequence). The CDR3 sequence is CASSLPDRGLDGYTF. The DNA of the CDR3 is TGTGCCAGCAGCCTACCGGACAGGGGTTTGGATGGCTACACCTTC.